Each of the 18 T cell receptor beta chains below was sequenced from the same sample in a study of blood T cells in healthy people across ages. For the second PCR, which ran for about 6 to 11 cycles, a sample-barcoded 5' primer and a J-beta primer mix were used. TCRdb called the 5' RACE reads again in MiXCR, with one record for every CDR3 protein. The table lists approximately 730,000 distinct CDR3 sequences, about 48% of them singletons. Sequencing was performed on blood. The receptors stem from a man aged 80 or over in good health.

This clonotype came up a few times. V usage is TRBV6-6 and J usage is TRBJ2-7, with a tentative D call TRBD2 (6 bases). This CDR3 comprises 15 residues. Germline CDR1 MNHNY, CDR2 SVGAGI (reference sequence). V gave up 0 bases and J gave up 2 bases, with 11 bases separating them. The CDR3 sequence: CASSYSWDSAYEQYF. The CDR3 DNA follows: TGTGCCAGCAGTTACTCTTGGGACTCAGCCTACGAGCAGTACTTC.

The chain is built from TRBV2 and TRBJ2-1; 8 bases line up with TRBD2. The V gene's germline CDR1 is SNHLY and CDR2 FYNNEI. V shed 3 bases and J 6 bases; nucleotides not matched to a gene: 10. This CDR3 has 16 amino acids. CDR3 amino acids: CASSEGEIAGRNEQFF. The CDR3 bases are TGTGCCAGCAGTGAGGGTGAGATAGCGGGACGCAATGAGCAGTTCTTC.

This clonotype was observed a few times. The chain joins TRBV6-1 to TRBJ2-7; TRBD2 matches at 11 bases. The CDR3 is made up of 15 amino acids. Germline loops: CDR1 MNHNS, CDR2 SASEGT. V lost 7 bases and J lost 1; bases outside the gene matches: 6. CDR3 amino acids: CASISGLAGSYEQYF. CDR3 DNA sequence: TGTGCCAGCATCAGTGGACTAGCGGGTTCCTACGAGCAGTACTTC.

The V call is TRBV6-2 or TRBV6-3, the J call TRBJ2-5; either TRBD1 or TRBD2 may supply D (7 bases each). This CDR3 is 16 amino acids long. Trimming removed 0 bases at V and 7 bases at J, with 18 bases between. The V gene's germline CDR1 is MNHEY and CDR2 SVGEGT. The CDR3 here is CASSYSGGGAPRTQYF. CDR3 bases: TGTGCCAGCAGTTACTCGGGAGGGGGCGCTCCCCGGACCCAGTACTTC.

The chain has TRBV24-1 and TRBJ2-5, with a tentative D call TRBD1 (6 bases). Per the germline V gene, CDR1 is KGHDR and CDR2 is SFDVKD. CDR3 size: 15 residues. The germline V and J ends were trimmed by 4 bases and 11 bases, with 22 bases remaining between them. The CDR3 loop reads CATSDNRASYNEQYF. The CDR3 DNA is TGTGCCACCAGTGACAACAGGGCCTCCTACAATGAGCAGTACTTC.

The CDR3 region is CSVAGRVGFGYTF. CDR3 DNA sequence: TGCAGCGTTGCAGGCAGGGTGGGGTTTGGCTACACCTTC. This rearrangement joins TRBV29-1 to TRBJ1-2; a possible D gene is TRBD1 (5 bases). Deletions cut 4 bases from V and 7 bases from J, with 16 bases between. The V gene's germline CDR1 is SQVTM and CDR2 ANQGSEA. This CDR3 has 13 amino acids.

This clonotype was seen only a few times. V gene TRBV2 combines with J gene TRBJ1-2; a possible D gene is TRBD1 (6 bases). CDR3 size: 14 residues. V was trimmed by 4 bases and J by 0 bases, leaving 9 bases between them. Germline V gene lookup returns CDR1 SNHLY and CDR2 FYNNEI. CDR3 bases: TGTGCCAGCAGTGCACAGGGCCCTAACTATGGCTACACCTTC. It encodes CASSAQGPNYGYTF.

The chain is built from TRBV9 and TRBJ1-4, with 7 bases aligning to TRBD1. CDR3 length: 15 amino acids. J gave up 10 bases and V 4 bases, and 13 bases lay outside the gene matches. CDR1 SGDLS and CDR2 YYNGEE come from the germline V gene. The CDR3 reads CASSTYGTGDGKLFF. The CDR3 coding sequence is TGTGCCAGCAGCACCTACGGTACAGGGGATGGAAAACTGTTTTTT.

The chain carries TRBV7-2 and TRBJ1-2; D is uncertain. Trimming removed 1 base from V and 0 bases from J, with 6 bases in between. The CDR3 consists of 14 residues. Germline V lookup: CDR1 SGHTA, CDR2 FQGNSA. The CDR3 is CASSLGWANYGYTF. Written as DNA, the CDR3 is TGTGCCAGCAGCTTAGGGTGGGCTAACTATGGCTACACCTTC.

The rearrangement links TRBV7-6 to TRBJ2-5, with 8 positions matching TRBD2. CDR3 length: 15 residues. V trimming: 0 bases; J trimming: 1 base; junction bases outside the gene matches: 1. The germline V gene encodes CDR1 SGHVS and CDR2 FNYEAQ. The CDR3 loop is CASSLASGVQETQYF. CDR3 in DNA: TGTGCCAGCAGCTTAGCTAGCGGGGTCCAAGAGACCCAGTACTTC.

The chain carries TRBV29-1 and TRBJ2-7, with D perhaps TRBD1 or TRBD2 (6 bases each). The CDR3 runs to 13 residues. Germline-derived CDR1 and CDR2 are SQVTM and ANQGSEA. Deletions cut 2 bases from V and 3 bases from J, with 11 bases between. The CDR3 nucleotides are TGCAGCGTTGAAACGGGGGCTATCTACGAGCAGTACTTC. This translates into CSVETGAIYEQYF.

V and J are TRBV12-3 or TRBV12-4 and TRBJ2-1; D perhaps matches TRBD1 (5 bases). This CDR3 has 14 amino acids. Trimming left V 6 bases short and J 2 bases short, with 11 bases between. The CDR3 region has the DNA TGTGCCAGCAGACCCGAAGGGGCCTACAATGAGCAGTTCTTC. As protein: CASRPEGAYNEQFF.

V gene TRBV6-1 combines with J gene TRBJ2-3; D could derive from TRBD1 or TRBD2 (6 bases each). Trimming shortened V by 6 bases and J by 0 bases, and 19 bases separated the two germline ends. This CDR3 spans 17 amino acids. CDR1 is MNHNS, CDR2 SASEGT, per germline. The CDR3 DNA sequence: TGTGCCAGCAGCCCTTTTGGGGGGCTAGCTAGCACAGATACGCAGTATTTT. It specifies CASSPFGGLASTDTQYF.

This clonotype was observed at least ten times. This sequence joins TRBV6-6 and TRBJ2-5, with 10 bases matching TRBD1. Germline V gene lookup returns CDR1 MNHNY and CDR2 SVGAGI (reference sequence). V gave up 5 bases and J gave up 5 bases; unmatched junction bases: 5. This CDR3 is 14 amino acids long. CDR3 sequence reads: CASSGDRGRETQYF. The CDR3 nucleotides read TGTGCCAGCAGTGGGGACAGGGGAAGGGAGACCCAGTACTTC.

This clonotype was seen only a few times. This chain links TRBV20-1 with TRBJ2-4, with D tentatively TRBD1 (5 bases). The CDR3 loop spans 13 amino acids. Deletions cut 5 bases from V and 6 bases from J, with 14 bases between. Germline V lookup: CDR1 DFQATT, CDR2 SNEGSKA (reference sequence). The CDR3 loop is CSALQGFLNIQYF. CDR3 nucleotides: TGCAGTGCTCTGCAGGGTTTTCTAAACATTCAGTACTTC.

This clonotype was detected a few times. This rearrangement joins TRBV12-3 or TRBV12-4 to TRBJ2-3; TRBD2 agrees at 14 bases. The CDR3 has 14 amino acids. V shed 8 bases, J shed 14 bases, and the junction held 12 bases outside the gene matches. The CDR3 sequence is CASSEGTSGSFLYF. In DNA, the CDR3 is TGTGCCAGCTCAGAAGGGACTAGCGGGAGTTTCCTGTATTTT.

This clonotype appeared a few times. The J gene is TRBJ2-4, the V gene TRBV27, with 7 bases aligning to TRBD1. TRBJ2-7 matches the DNA end more closely, so the J call is doubtful. There are 15 residues in the CDR3. Germline V gives CDR1 MNHEY, CDR2 SMNVEV (reference sequence). For the CDR3, the DNA is TGTGCCAGCAGCTCCATTGGGGACAGCCCGTACGAGCAGTACTTC. It yields the protein CASSSIGDSPYEQYF.

The genes are TRBV27 and TRBJ2-7, with 7 positions matching TRBD1. The CDR3 totals 15 residues. Trimming cost V 3 bases and J 10 bases; bases outside gene matches: 15. Germline CDR1 is MNHEY and CDR2 is SMNVEV (reference sequence). The DNA for the CDR3 is TGTGCCAGCAGTTTTGCAACAGGGGTGAGACTGCTACAGTACTTC. It yields the protein CASSFATGVRLLQYF.